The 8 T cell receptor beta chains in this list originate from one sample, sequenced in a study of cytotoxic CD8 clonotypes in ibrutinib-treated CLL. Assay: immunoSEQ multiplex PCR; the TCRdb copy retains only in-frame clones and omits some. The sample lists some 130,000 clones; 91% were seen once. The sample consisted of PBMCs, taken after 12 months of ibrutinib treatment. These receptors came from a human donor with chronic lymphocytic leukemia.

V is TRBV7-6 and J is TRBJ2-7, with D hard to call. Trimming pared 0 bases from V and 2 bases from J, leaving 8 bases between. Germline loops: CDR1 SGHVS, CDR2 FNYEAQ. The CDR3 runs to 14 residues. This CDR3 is CASSLAYTTYEQYF. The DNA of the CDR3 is TGTGCCAGCAGCTTAGCGTACACAACCTACGAGCAGTACTTC.

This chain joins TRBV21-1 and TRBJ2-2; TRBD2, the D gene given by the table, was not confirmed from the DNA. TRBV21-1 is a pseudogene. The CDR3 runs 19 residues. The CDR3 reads CASSTPGLAQFANTGELFF. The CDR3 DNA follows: TGTGCCAGCAGCACTCCGGGACTAGCCCAGTTCGCGAACACCGGGGAGCTGTTTTTT.

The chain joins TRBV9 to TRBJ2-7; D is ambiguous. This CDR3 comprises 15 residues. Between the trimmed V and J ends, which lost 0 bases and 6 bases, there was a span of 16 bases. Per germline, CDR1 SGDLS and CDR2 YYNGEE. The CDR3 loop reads CASSVVDSPRTEQYF. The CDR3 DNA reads TGTGCCAGCAGCGTAGTAGACTCACCGAGAACCGAGCAGTACTTC.

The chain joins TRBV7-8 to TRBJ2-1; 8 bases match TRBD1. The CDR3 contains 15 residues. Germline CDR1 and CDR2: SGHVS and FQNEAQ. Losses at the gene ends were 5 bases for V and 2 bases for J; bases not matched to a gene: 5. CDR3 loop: CASSPWTGPYNEQFF. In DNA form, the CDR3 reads TGTGCCAGCAGCCCGTGGACAGGGCCCTACAATGAGCAGTTCTTC. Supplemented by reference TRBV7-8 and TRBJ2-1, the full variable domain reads GAGVSQSPRYKVAKRGQDVALRCDPISGHVSLFWYQQALGQGPEFLTYFQNEAQLDKSGLPSDRFFAERPEGSVSTLKIQRTQQEDSAVYLCASSPWTGPYNEQFFGPGTRLTVL.

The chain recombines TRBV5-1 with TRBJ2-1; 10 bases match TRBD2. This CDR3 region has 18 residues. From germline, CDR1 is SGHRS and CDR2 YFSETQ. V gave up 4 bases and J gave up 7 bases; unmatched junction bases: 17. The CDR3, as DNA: TGCGCCAGCAGCAGTCAAGATAGCGGGAGGTTTGGGTTAAATGAGCAGTTCTTC. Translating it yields CASSSQDSGRFGLNEQFF.

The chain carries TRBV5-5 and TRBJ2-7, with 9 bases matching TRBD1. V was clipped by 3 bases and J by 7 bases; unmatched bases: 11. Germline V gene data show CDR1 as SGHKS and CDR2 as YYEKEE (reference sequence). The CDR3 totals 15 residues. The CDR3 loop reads CASSWNPDRGIEQYF. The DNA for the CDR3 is TGTGCCAGCAGCTGGAATCCGGACAGGGGTATAGAGCAGTACTTC.

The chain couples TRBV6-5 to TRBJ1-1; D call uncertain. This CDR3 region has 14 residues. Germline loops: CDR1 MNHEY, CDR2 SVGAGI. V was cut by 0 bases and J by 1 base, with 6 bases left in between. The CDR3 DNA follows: TGTGCCAGCAGTTACTCGTTGTCGAACACTGAAGCTTTCTTT. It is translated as CASSYSLSNTEAFF.

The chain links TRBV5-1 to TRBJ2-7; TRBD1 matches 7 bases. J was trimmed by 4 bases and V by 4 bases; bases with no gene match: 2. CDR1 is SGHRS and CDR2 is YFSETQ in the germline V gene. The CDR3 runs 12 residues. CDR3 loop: CASSPQGYEQYF. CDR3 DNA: TGCGCCAGCAGCCCACAGGGGTACGAGCAGTACTTC.